The T cell receptor (beta chain) under discussion was sequenced for a study of blood T cell repertoires in COVID-19. All enrollees were roughly 18 to 90 years old and from 20 to 30 US areas. This clone was seen more than once but under ten times. Data came from immunoSEQ multiplex PCR; TCRdb stores just in-frame clones and leaves some out. The sample shows about 430,000 clones, 70% to 90% of them seen only once. CDR3 size: 17 residues. CDR1 and CDR2 from the germline V gene are SGHRS and YFSETQ. With 6 bases removed from V and 0 bases from J, the gap between germline ends came to 19 bases. Material: PBMCs or T cells enriched from blood (not recorded which). The chain carries TRBV5-1 and TRBJ2-1, with a possible D match to TRBD2 (5 bases). The source of this sequence is a woman younger than 30 who had been exposed to COVID-19. This chain's CDR3 is CASTTTGSPSSYNEQFF. The CDR3 DNA follows: TGCGCCAGCACGACCACGGGGAGTCCTAGCTCCTACAATGAGCAGTTCTTC.